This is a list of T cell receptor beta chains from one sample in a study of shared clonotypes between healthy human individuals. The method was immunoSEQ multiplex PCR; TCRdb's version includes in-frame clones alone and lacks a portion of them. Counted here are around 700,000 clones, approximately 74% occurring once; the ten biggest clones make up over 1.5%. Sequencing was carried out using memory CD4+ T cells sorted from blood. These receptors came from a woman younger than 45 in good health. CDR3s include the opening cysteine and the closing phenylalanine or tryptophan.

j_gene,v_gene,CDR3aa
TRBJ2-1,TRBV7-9,CASSLALAGGLDEQFF
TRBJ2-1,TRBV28,CASRSNSGRAGYNEQFF
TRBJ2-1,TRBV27,CASRSGGRYNEQFF
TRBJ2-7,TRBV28,CASSSGTNYEQYF
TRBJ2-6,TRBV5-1,CASSTGTSDNSGANVLTF
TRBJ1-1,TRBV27,CASSFRGQAFF
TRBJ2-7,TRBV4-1,CASSQDPSGQTYEQYF
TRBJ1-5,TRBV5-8,CASSPEGRSNQPQHF
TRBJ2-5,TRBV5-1,CASTFNRGQETQYF
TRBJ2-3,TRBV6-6,CASRYRISTDTQYF
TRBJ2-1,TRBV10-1,CASSECGSGKNTYNEQFF
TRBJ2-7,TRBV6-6,CASSSQRPGQDYEQYF
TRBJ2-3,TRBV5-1,CASLAGTSTDTQYF
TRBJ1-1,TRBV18,CASSPQTRTGTEAFF
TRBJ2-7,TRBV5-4,CASSLDAGGDEQYF
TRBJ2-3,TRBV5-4,CASSGREREGDTDTQYF
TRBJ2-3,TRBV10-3,CAISAQGSGGTDTQYF
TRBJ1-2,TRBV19,CASKPGQGFYGYTF
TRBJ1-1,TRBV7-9,CASSFPGQGLTEAFF
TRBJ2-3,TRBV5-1,CASTRVANTDTQYF
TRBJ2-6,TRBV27,CASSFWTGDSGANVLTF
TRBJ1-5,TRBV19,CASSIGQLHNQPQHF
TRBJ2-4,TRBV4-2,CASSQDRAGQGIQYF
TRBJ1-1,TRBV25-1,CASSVQGFTEAFF
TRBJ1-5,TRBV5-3,CARNNQPQHF
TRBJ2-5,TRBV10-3,CAISGTTGGETQYF
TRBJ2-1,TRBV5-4,CASSTQESDRGRNEQFF
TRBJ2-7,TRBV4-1,CASSQGGLAGESYEQYF
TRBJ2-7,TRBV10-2,CASTGQVGYEQYF
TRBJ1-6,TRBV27,CASSLMGAENSPLHF
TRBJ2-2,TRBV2,CASRTDTGELFF
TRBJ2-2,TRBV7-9,CASNLLRPNTGELFF
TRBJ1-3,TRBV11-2,CASSLDGPHSGNTIYF
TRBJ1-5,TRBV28,CASSSGQIGNQPQHF
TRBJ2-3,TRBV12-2,CASRFTDTQYF
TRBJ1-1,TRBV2,CASSLAPRDTEAFF
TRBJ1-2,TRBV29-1,CSVRRRYPSGGYTF
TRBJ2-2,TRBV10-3,CAISESSSYTGELFF
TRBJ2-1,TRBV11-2,CASSLVYRWERGNNEQFF
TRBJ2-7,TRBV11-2,CASSPGGGSALRGEQYF
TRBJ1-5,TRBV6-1,CASSAFGGLDQPQHF
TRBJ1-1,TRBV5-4,CASSPRGGIDTEAFF
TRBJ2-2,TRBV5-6,CASSAYSRPVGGELFF
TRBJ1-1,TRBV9,CASSPHGRVNTEAFF
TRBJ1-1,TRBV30,CAWTEWWGTEAFF
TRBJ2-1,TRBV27,CASSFRKGKQFF
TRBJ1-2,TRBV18,CASSPPSRGSYGYTF
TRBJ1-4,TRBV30,CAWSGPANEKLFF
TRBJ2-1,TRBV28,CASSHTSGSYNEQFF
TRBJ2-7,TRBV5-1,CASSSGRQGFPAYEQYF
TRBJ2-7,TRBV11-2,CASSSMTGGYEQYF
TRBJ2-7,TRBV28,CASSRLVRDSYEQYF
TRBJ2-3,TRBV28,CASSFGNRIRGGDTQYF
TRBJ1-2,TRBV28,CASSLRIAPEPGSHYYGYTF